This passage covers 27 T cell receptor beta chains from one sample sequenced in a study of immune heterogeneity within non-small cell lung tumors. TCR beta CDR3 was amplified by multiplex PCR using 32 V and 13 J primers. TCRdb reanalysed the multiplex PCR reads using MiXCR and keeps one entry per CDR3 protein. The top ten clones hold around 15% of a sample with 7,200 or so distinct CDR3 sequences, roughly a fifth of them seen once. With approximately 650 ng used per sample, the template was genomic DNA from bulk tumor. Biopsies, several per primary tumor and spaced far apart, were collected during surgery. Patients underwent curative surgery for untreated, newly diagnosed non-small cell lung cancer. Sequenced input: lung tumor tissue. The receptors shown here come from a man in his sixties with non-small cell lung cancer.

To note about this clonotype: With a much larger clone just one base away, this may be a read error. The chain has TRBV30 and TRBJ2-3; D is unclear. Germline values: CDR1 GTSNPN, CDR2 SVGIG (reference sequence). The CDR3 sequence is 13 residues long. The CDR3 DNA reads TGTGCCTGGGGTGTGCGGTGGACAGATACGCAGTATTTT. It is translated as CAWGVRWTDTQYF.

This clonotype was seen a single time. An end of the junction differs from the germline gene, which may be a read error. The chain links TRBV28 to TRBJ1-5; TRBD1 aligns across 7 bases. Germline V CDR1 and CDR2: MDHEN, SYDVKM. The CDR3 has 15 residues. CDR3 bases: TGTGCCAGCAGTTTCGCACAGGGGCGTTATCAACCCCAGCATTTT. It specifies CASSFAQGRYQPQHF.

There are a few counts of this clonotype. The genes are TRBV3-1 and TRBJ2-5, with D maybe TRBD1 (6 bases). The CDR3 is 16 amino acids. Germline lookup yields CDR1 LGHDT and CDR2 YNNKEL (reference sequence). V gave up 4 bases and J gave up 4 bases, with 19 bases separating them. The CDR3 region is CASSPGQTGSRETQYF. The CDR3 nucleotides are TGTGCCAGCAGCCCCGGCCAGACAGGATCCAGAGAGACCCAGTACTTC.

This clonotype has a count of ten or more. This chain connects TRBV18 to TRBJ2-7; D possibly corresponds to TRBD1 (8 bases). CDR3 length: 13 amino acids. Germline V gene lookup returns CDR1 KGHSH and CDR2 LQKENI. V was pared by 3 bases and J by 6 bases, with 12 bases between. The CDR3 bases are TGTGCCAGCTCACCGGACAGGGAGGGCGAGCAGTACTTC. Translated: CASSPDREGEQYF.

A remark on this clonotype: One end of the junction fails to match germline, which may point to a read error. V is TRBV7-9 and J is TRBJ2-7; TRBD2 matches at 10 bases. The CDR3 contains 16 residues. CDR1 and CDR2 from the germline V gene are SEHNR and FQNEAQ (reference sequence). The CDR3 DNA follows: TGTGCAAGCAGCTCTGGAGCGGGAGGGGGTGGTTACGGGCAGTACTTC. It specifies CASSSGAGGGGYGQYF.

Of note for this clonotype: The junction departs from germline at one end; a sequencing error may be responsible. V usage is TRBV12-3 or TRBV12-4 and J usage is TRBJ1-5; no definite D call. The CDR3 totals 15 residues. CDR3 sequence: CASSLAAERNQPQHF. CDR3 bases: TGTGCCAGCAGTTTAGCGGCGGAACGGAATCAGCCCCAACATTTT.

A word on this clonotype: A read error may explain this, as a much larger clone is one base away. CDR3 residues: CVSSQAWETQYF. CDR3 coding DNA: TGTGTCAGCAGCCAGGCATGGGAGACCCAGTACTTC. The genes are TRBV7-9 and TRBJ2-5; no clear D gene. Germline-derived CDR1 and CDR2 are SEHNR and FQNEAQ (reference sequence). This CDR3 comprises 12 residues.

The chain carries TRBV20-1 and TRBJ2-2, with TRBD2 matching 10 bases. Germline CDR1 DFQATT, CDR2 SNEGSKA (reference sequence). The CDR3 is 18 residues long. V lost 0 bases, J lost 0 bases, and 7 bases stayed unmatched. The CDR3 DNA reads TGCAGTGCTAGAGATCAGCTAGCGGGAGTCCCGAACACCGGGGAGCTGTTTTTT. It translates to CSARDQLAGVPNTGELFF.

This clonotype is medium-sized (0.01 to 0.1%) in the sample. V and J are TRBV20-1 and TRBJ2-7, with D possibly TRBD1 on 5 matching bases. The ends were cut back, 3 bases at V and 4 bases at J, with 7 bases in the middle. There are 11 residues in the CDR3. CDR1 and CDR2 (germline): DFQATT, SNEGSKA (reference sequence). CDR3: CSASRGYEQYF. CDR3 coding DNA: TGCAGTGCTAGTAGGGGTTACGAGCAGTACTTC.

This clonotype has just a few counts. A much larger clonotype is one base distant, so this may be a read error. V gene TRBV4-2 combines with J gene TRBJ1-5, with no clear D. This CDR3 has 14 residues. Germline CDR1 is LGHNA and CDR2 is YNFKEQ. Trimming left V 2 bases short and J 8 bases short, with 13 bases between. The CDR3 nucleotides are TGTGCCAGCAGCCAATATGGTCCTCAGAAGCCCCAGCATTTT. Translated, it gives CASSQYGPQKPQHF.

In this sample, this clonotype is medium-sized. Relative to the germline gene, one junction end is altered; a read error may explain this. The V call is TRBV6-1, the J call TRBJ1-2; D is uncertain. The CDR3 has 17 amino acids. CDR1 and CDR2 from the germline V gene are MNHNS and SASEGT. Written as DNA, the CDR3 is TGTGCCAGCGGTGAGGGAACCATGCCAGAAAGTTGGTATGGCTACACCTTC. It codes for CASGEGTMPESWYGYTF.

The chain combines TRBV6-1 with TRBJ2-2, with TRBD2 identical over 13 bases. The germline gives CDR1 MNHNS, CDR2 SASEGT. CDR3 length: 14 amino acids. V shed 10 bases and J 6 bases; nucleotides not matched to a gene: 5. The CDR3, as DNA: TGTGCCACTATACTAGCGGGAGGGCCCGGGGAGCTGTTTTTT. As protein: CATILAGGPGELFF.

This clonotype is medium-sized within its sample. V and J are TRBV7-9 and TRBJ1-5, with D possibly TRBD1 on 6 matching bases. CDR1 and CDR2 (germline): SEHNR, FQNEAQ (reference sequence). The length of the CDR3 is 13 residues. Trimming removed 8 bases at V and 2 bases at J, with 10 bases between. The CDR3 spells CASQGIGNQPQHF. CDR3 coding DNA: TGTGCCAGCCAGGGGATCGGCAATCAGCCCCAGCATTTT.

Of note for this clonotype: The CDR3 does not close with the conserved phenylalanine or tryptophan, likely indicating a read error. The rearrangement joins TRBV20-1 to TRBJ2-7; 7 positions match TRBD1. The trim removed 6 bases at V and 5 bases at J, leaving 10 bases unmatched. CDR3 size: 13 residues. In germline, CDR1 is DFQATT, CDR2 SNEGSKA (reference sequence). As DNA, the CDR3 is TGCAGTGCCGTCACCGGGACAGCCGACGAGCAGTACCTC. Its translation: CSAVTGTADEQYL.

Remarks on this clonotype: This clone may be a read error of a much larger clone one base away. This chain connects TRBV9 to TRBJ2-2, with a tentative D call TRBD2 (6 bases). The germline gives CDR1 SGDLS, CDR2 YYNGEE. The ends were cut back, 3 bases at V and 3 bases at J, with 12 bases in the middle. The CDR3 runs to 15 residues. DNA of the CDR3: TGTGCCAGCAGCGCAGGAGGGTCGTACACCGGGGAGCTGTTTTTT. Translated, it gives CASSAGGSYTGELFF.

This clonotype is categorized as medium-sized. V is TRBV28 and J is TRBJ2-1; 10 nucleotides line up with TRBD1. With 7 bases clipped from V and 6 bases from J, the junction kept 9 bases outside the gene matches. Germline CDR1 is MDHEN and CDR2 is SYDVKM. This CDR3 comprises 15 residues. CDR3: CASITGTGVFNEQFF. CDR3 nucleotide sequence: TGTGCCAGCATTACCGGGACAGGGGTCTTCAATGAGCAGTTCTTC.

V is TRBV6-5 and J is TRBJ2-7; no reliable D call. Germline V gene sequence: CDR1 MNHEY, CDR2 SVGAGI. The CDR3 covers 14 residues. V lost 0 bases to trimming and J lost 5 bases, with 11 bases between them. CDR3 loop: CASSYSVWADEQYF. In DNA, the CDR3 is TGTGCCAGCAGTTACTCGGTATGGGCCGACGAGCAGTACTTC.

By share, this clonotype counts as medium-sized. The V gene is TRBV4-2, the J gene TRBJ1-1, with 7 nucleotides matching TRBD1. Germline V lookup: CDR1 LGHNA, CDR2 YNFKEQ. CDR3 length equals 14 residues. Trimming took 6 bases from V and 0 from J; bases not matched to a gene: 4. CDR3 bases: TGTGCCAGCAGGGAACAGGGGTTGAACACTGAAGCTTTCTTT. Protein: CASREQGLNTEAFF.

Points on this clonotype: At one of its ends the junction is not consistent with the germline gene, which may arise from a read error. This sequence joins TRBV5-1 and TRBJ1-2; D remains unclear. The CDR3 is made up of 15 amino acids. The germline V gene has CDR1 SGHRS and CDR2 YFSETQ. For the CDR3, the DNA is TGCGACAGCAGCTCAGAGGACCCCGACATCTATGGCTACACCTTC. Its protein product is CDSSSEDPDIYGYTF.

In this sample, this clonotype turned up many times. J is TRBJ1-1 and V is TRBV5-1, with TRBD1 as a possible D gene (6 bases). V dropped 5 bases and J dropped 1 base, with 18 bases sitting between them. This CDR3 has 16 residues. Germline V gene data show CDR1 as SGHRS and CDR2 as YFSETQ. The CDR3 DNA follows: TGCGCCAGCAGTTACAGGGAATCTAGACCGAACACTGAAGCTTTCTTT. It yields the protein CASSYRESRPNTEAFF.

This clonotype was found a few times. Germline and junction disagree at one end, which may indicate a read error. The V call is TRBV19, the J call TRBJ1-4; D remains unclear. The CDR3 totals 14 residues. In germline, CDR1 is LNHDA, CDR2 SQIVND (reference sequence). CDR3 sequence: CTSSMRGDNEELFF. As DNA, the CDR3 is TGTACCAGTAGTATGAGAGGAGATAATGAAGAACTGTTTTTT.

By sample share, this clonotype is medium-sized. The chain links TRBV12-3 or TRBV12-4 to TRBJ2-1; D unresolved. The V gene lost 0 bases and the J gene lost 8 bases, with 5 bases spanning the gap. This CDR3 contains 12 residues. The CDR3 DNA reads TGTGCCAGCAGTTTAGCGGGCTATGAGCAGTTCTTC. It is translated as CASSLAGYEQFF.

In its sample, this clonotype ranks as medium-sized. This chain uses TRBV12-3 or TRBV12-4 with TRBJ2-7, with D uncertain. The CDR3 sequence is 11 residues long. V gave up 2 bases and J gave up 3 bases, with 2 bases separating them. The CDR3 reads CASSLIYEQYF. In DNA, the CDR3 is TGTGCCAGCAGTTTAATCTACGAGCAGTACTTC.

In its sample, this clonotype ranks as medium-sized. This chain connects TRBV10-3 to TRBJ2-7; no firm D call. From germline, CDR1 is ENHRY and CDR2 SYGVKD. Trimming shortened V by 4 bases and J by 3 bases, and 10 bases separated the two germline ends. The CDR3 is made up of 13 amino acids. CDR3 nucleotides: TGTGCCATCAGTGGAGTGGACCGCTACGAGCAGTACTTC. This translates into CAISGVDRYEQYF.

This clonotype was counted ten times or more. V usage is TRBV7-9 and J usage is TRBJ2-7; the D is unclear. The CDR3 is made up of 13 amino acids. V was trimmed by 4 bases and J by 3 bases, leaving 10 bases between them. CDR1 and CDR2 from the germline V gene are SEHNR and FQNEAQ (reference sequence). The CDR3 region has the DNA TGTGCCAGCAGCTCAACAGAGTTCTACGAGCAGTACTTC. This sequence encodes CASSSTEFYEQYF.

This clonotype was seen a handful of times. The V call is TRBV9, the J call TRBJ2-3, with D tentatively TRBD2 (6 bases). This CDR3 comprises 15 residues. V lost 4 bases to trimming and J lost 4 bases, with 16 bases between them. Germline loops: CDR1 SGDLS, CDR2 YYNGEE. The CDR3 is CASSPTGTSADTQYF. In nucleotides, the CDR3 is TGTGCCAGCAGCCCTACCGGGACTTCGGCAGATACGCAGTATTTT.

The rearrangement links TRBV6-1 to TRBJ2-5, with D tentatively TRBD1 or TRBD2 (5 bases each). Germline V gene data show CDR1 as MNHNS and CDR2 as SASEGT. The V end lost 6 bases, the J end lost 5 bases, and 13 bases lay between the germline ends. The CDR3 sequence is 13 residues long. The CDR3 loop is CASRAWGSETQYF. The CDR3 DNA sequence: TGTGCCAGCAGGGCTTGGGGGTCGGAGACCCAGTACTTC.